This is a list of T cell receptor beta chains from one sample in a study of shared clonotypes between healthy human individuals. Clones were sequenced by immunoSEQ multiplex PCR, and TCRdb holds only the in-frame ones, with some missing. This table has roughly 2.5 million clones, around 90% appearing once. Sequenced material: naive CD4+ T cells sorted from blood. These receptors originate from a young man in good health. Each CDR3 is given without its conserved first and last residue. Fields, in order: CDR3 protein, D gene, V gene, CDR3 length. A D gene is named only where the DNA matches it firmly.

ASSSTVLLPHEQY,-,TRBV5-1,13
ASSSEGVYEQY,-,TRBV5-1,11
ASTPDRVLREQY,TRBD1,TRBV2,12
SAPENSPLH,-,TRBV20-1,9
ASSSPAGTSGTTGELF,TRBD2,TRBV7-6,16
ASSSTGGYGYT,TRBD1,TRBV27,11
ASSFGLAGRSINEQF,TRBD2,TRBV7-2,15
ASSGGVTNEKLF,-,TRBV9,12
ASSPREAQLGRETQY,TRBD2,TRBV7-2,15
ASSDPVGTGPGANVLT,TRBD1,TRBV25-1,16
ATLPAGEETQY,TRBD2,TRBV19,11
ASRKWRDNQPQH,-,TRBV6-5,12
ASSLYRQGPGAKNIQY,TRBD1,TRBV7-6,16
ASSQMGGMQY,TRBD2,TRBV4-1,10
ASSFTSGESTDTQY,TRBD2,TRBV11-2,14
ASSLLGTGGGETQY,TRBD1,TRBV19,14
ASSGPAGAYNEQF,TRBD2,TRBV10-1,13
ASRVITGNSGANVLT,-,TRBV2,15